This T cell receptor beta chain was found in a study of blood T cell repertoires in COVID-19. Deletions cut 0 bases from V and 2 bases from J, with 11 bases between. The CDR3 runs to 15 residues. CDR1 and CDR2 from the germline V gene are SGDLS and YYNGEE. Using immunoSEQ multiplex PCR, the repertoire was profiled, and TCRdb retains in-frame clones only, with some absent. The sample consists of about 280,000 clones, around 90% of them appearing once. Sequencing was carried out using peripheral blood. This chain connects TRBV9 to TRBJ1-2; D uncertain. The origin of this receptor is a man aged 18 to 30 with active or convalescent COVID-19. Written as DNA, the CDR3 is TGTGCCAGCAGCGTAGATTCCGTCACAAACTATGGCTACACCTTC. It codes for CASSVDSVTNYGYTF.